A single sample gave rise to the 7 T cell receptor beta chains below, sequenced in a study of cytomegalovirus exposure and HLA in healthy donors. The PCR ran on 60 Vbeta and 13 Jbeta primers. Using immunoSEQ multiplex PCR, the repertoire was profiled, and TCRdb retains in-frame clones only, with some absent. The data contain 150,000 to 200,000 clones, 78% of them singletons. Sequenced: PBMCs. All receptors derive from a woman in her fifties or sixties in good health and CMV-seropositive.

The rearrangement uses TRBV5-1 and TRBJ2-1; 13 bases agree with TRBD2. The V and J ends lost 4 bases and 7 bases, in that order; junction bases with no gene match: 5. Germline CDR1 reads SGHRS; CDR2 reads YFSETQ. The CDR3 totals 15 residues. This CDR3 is CASSPLAGGRNEQFF. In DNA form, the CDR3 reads TGCGCCAGCAGCCCACTAGCGGGGGGGCGTAATGAGCAGTTCTTC.

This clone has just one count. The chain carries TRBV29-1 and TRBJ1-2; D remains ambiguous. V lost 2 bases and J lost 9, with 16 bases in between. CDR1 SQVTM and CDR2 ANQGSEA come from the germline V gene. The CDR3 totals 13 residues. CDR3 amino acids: CSVELPGSDSYTF. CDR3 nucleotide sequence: TGCAGCGTTGAACTGCCCGGGTCTGATAGCTACACCTTC.

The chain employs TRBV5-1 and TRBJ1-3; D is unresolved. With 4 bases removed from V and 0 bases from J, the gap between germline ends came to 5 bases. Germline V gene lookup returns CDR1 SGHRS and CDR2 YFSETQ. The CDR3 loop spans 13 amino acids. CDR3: CASSEFSGNTIYF. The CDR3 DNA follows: TGCGCCAGCAGCGAGTTCTCTGGAAACACCATATATTTT.

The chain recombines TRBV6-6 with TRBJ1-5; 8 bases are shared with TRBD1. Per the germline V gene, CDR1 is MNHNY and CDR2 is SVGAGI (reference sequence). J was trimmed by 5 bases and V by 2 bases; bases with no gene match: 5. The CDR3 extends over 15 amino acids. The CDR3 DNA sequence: TGTGCCAGCAGTTACCCGACAGGGGTGGATCAGCCCCAGCATTTT. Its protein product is CASSYPTGVDQPQHF.

The CDR3 DNA reads TGTGCCAGCAGCATAGCGGGGGATTCCTACGAGCAGTACTTC. It encodes CASSIAGDSYEQYF. The chain carries TRBV9 and TRBJ2-7; 9 bases fit TRBD2. Germline loops: CDR1 SGDLS, CDR2 YYNGEE. The trim removed 4 bases at V and 1 base at J, leaving 3 bases unmatched. The CDR3 sequence is 14 residues long.

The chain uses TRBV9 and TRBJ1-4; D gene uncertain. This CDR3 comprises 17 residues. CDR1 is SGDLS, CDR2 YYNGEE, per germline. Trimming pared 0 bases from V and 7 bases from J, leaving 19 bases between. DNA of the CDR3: TGTGCCAGCAGCGTAGGCGCGAGAAGCTGGGAGGCTGAAAAACTGTTTTTT. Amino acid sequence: CASSVGARSWEAEKLFF.

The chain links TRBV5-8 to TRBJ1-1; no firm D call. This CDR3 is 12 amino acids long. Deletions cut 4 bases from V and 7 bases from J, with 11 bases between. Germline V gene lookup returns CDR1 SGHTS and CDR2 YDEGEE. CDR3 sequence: CASSRWLVEAFF. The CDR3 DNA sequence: TGTGCCAGCAGCCGTTGGTTAGTTGAAGCTTTCTTT.